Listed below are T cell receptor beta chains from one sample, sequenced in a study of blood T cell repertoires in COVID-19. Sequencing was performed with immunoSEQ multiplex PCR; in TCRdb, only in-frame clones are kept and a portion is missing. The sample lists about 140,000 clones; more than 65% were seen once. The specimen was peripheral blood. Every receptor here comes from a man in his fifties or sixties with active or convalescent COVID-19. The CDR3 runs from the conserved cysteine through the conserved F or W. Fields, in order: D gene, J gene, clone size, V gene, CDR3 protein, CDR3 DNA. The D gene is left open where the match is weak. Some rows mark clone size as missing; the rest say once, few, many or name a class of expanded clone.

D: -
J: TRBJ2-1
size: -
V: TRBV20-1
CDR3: CSASAVYNEQFF
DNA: TGCAGTGCTAGTGCGGTTTACAATGAGCAGTTCTTC

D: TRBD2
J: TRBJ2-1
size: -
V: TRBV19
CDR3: CASSRPSGGFYSSYNEQFF
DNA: TGTGCCAGTAGTAGACCTAGCGGGGGGTTTTATAGCTCCTACAATGAGCAGTTCTTC

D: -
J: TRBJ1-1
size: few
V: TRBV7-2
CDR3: CASSQRDKFEAFF
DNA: TGTGCCAGCAGCCAAAGAGACAAATTTGAAGCTTTCTTT

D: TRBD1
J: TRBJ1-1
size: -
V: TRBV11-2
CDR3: CASSLWGQSNTEAFF
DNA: TGTGCCAGCAGCTTATGGGGACAGAGTAACACTGAAGCTTTCTTT

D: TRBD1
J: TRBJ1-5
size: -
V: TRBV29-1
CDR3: CSVSTGTGQPQHF
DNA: TGCAGCGTCTCGACAGGGACCGGACAGCCCCAGCATTTT

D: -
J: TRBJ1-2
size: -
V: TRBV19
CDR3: CASSIGRTALFYGYTF
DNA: TGTGCCAGTAGTATAGGTAGGACAGCCCTCTTCTATGGCTACACTTTC

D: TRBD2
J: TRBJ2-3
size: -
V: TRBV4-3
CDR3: CASSQDAHSGGVQDTQYF
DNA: TGCGCCAGCAGCCAAGATGCCCATAGCGGGGGAGTCCAAGATACGCAGTATTTT

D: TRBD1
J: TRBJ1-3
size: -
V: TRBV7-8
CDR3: CASSPDRGYGNTIYF
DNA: TGTGCCAGCAGCCCAGACAGGGGGTATGGAAACACCATATATTTT

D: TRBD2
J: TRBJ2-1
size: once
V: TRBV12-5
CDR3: CASAGLAGDNEQFF
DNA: TGTGCTAGTGCCGGACTAGCGGGAGACAATGAGCAGTTCTTC

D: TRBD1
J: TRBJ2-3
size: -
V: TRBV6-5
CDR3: CASSYGDSYYTDTQYF
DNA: TGTGCCAGCAGTTACGGGGACAGCTATTACACAGATACGCAGTATTTT

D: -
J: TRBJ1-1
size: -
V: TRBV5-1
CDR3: CASSFGGAEAFF
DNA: TGCGCCAGCAGCTTCGGGGGTGCTGAAGCTTTCTTT

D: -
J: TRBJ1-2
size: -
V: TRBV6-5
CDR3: CASSPVRGGSGYTF
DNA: TGTGCCAGCAGTCCCGTGAGGGGGGGCTCTGGCTACACCTTC

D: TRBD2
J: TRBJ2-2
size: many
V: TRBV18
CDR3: CASSPPAGGNTGELFF
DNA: TGTGCCAGCTCACCACCGGCGGGAGGTAACACCGGGGAGCTGTTTTTT

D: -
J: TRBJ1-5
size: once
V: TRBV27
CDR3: CASSLSGGLPQHF
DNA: TGTGCCAGCAGTTTATCTGGGGGACTGCCCCAGCATTTT

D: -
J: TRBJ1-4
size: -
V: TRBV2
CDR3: CASTNGGFEKLFF
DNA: TGTGCCAGCACGAACGGGGGTTTTGAAAAACTGTTTTTT

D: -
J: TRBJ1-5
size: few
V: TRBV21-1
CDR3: CASTGDDQPQHF
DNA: TGTGCCAGCACGGGGGATGATCAGCCCCAGCATTTT

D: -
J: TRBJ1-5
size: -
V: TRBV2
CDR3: CASSEQSSNQPQHF
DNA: TGTGCCAGCAGTGAACAGTCTAGCAATCAGCCCCAGCATTTT

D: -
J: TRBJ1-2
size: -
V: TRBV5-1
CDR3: CASRGLTGLVHGYTF
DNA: TGCGCCAGCCGGGGTTTGACAGGATTAGTCCATGGCTACACCTTC

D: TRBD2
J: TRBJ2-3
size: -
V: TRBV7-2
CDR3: CASRWREGPTDTQYF
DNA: TGTGCCAGTCGTTGGCGGGAGGGCCCCACAGATACGCAGTATTTT

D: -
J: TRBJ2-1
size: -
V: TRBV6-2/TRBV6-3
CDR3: CASSYSPRRGNNEQFF
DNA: TGTGCCAGCAGTTACTCGCCGCGCAGGGGTAACAATGAGCAGTTCTTC

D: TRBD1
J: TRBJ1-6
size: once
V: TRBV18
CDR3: CASSRGTGDNSPLHF
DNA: TGTGCCAGCTCACGAGGGACAGGGGATAATTCACCCCTCCACTTT

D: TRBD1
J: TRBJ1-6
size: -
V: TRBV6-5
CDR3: CASRRQGGPPLHF
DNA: TGTGCCAGCAGAAGACAGGGTGGGCCACCCCTCCACTTT

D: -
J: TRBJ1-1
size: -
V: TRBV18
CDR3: CASSFTGLMNTEAFF
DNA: TGTGCCAGCTCATTTACAGGGTTGATGAACACTGAAGCTTTCTTT

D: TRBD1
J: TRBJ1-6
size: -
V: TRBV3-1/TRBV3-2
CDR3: CASSQSSGTGRIPPYNSPLHF
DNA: TGTGCCAGCAGCCAATCATCCGGGACAGGGCGGATTCCGCCCTATAATTCACCCCTCCACTTT

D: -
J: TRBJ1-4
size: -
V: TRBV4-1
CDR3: CASSQVQGYNNEKLFF
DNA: TGCGCCAGCAGCCAAGTGCAGGGGTACAATAATGAAAAACTGTTTTTT

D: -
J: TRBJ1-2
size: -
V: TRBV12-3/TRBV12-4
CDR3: CASSFSYGYTF
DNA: TGTGCCAGCAGTTTCAGCTATGGCTACACCTTC

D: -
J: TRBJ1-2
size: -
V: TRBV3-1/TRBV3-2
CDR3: CASSQDWNRNYGYTF
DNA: TGTGCCAGCAGCCAAGATTGGAACAGAAACTATGGCTACACCTTC

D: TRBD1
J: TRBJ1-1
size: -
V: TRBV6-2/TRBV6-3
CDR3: CASSWDRGQAEAFF
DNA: TGTGCCAGCAGTTGGGACAGGGGGCAGGCTGAAGCTTTCTTT

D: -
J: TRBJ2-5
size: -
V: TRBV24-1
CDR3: CATSDTTGTQETQYF
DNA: TGTGCCACCAGTGATACCACAGGGACCCAAGAGACCCAGTACTTC

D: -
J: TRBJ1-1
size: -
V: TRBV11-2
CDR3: CASSLVRNTEAFF
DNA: TGTGCCAGCAGCTTAGTTAGGAACACTGAAGCTTTCTTT

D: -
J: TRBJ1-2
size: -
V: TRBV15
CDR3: CATSRGKSGLPVGYTF
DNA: TGTGCCACCAGCAGAGGGAAATCAGGACTACCAGTGGGCTACACCTTC

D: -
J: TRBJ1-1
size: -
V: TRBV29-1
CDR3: CSVEEAGGRMNTEAFF
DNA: TGCAGCGTTGAGGAGGCAGGCGGAAGAATGAACACTGAAGCTTTCTTT

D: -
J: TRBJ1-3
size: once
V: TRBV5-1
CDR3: CASSLEGGGNTIYF
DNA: TGCGCCAGCAGCTTAGAAGGAGGTGGAAACACCATATATTTT

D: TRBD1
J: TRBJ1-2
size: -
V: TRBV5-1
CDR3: CASSLEGQRFAYTF
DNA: TGCGCCAGCAGCTTGGAGGGACAGCGATTTGCCTACACCTTC

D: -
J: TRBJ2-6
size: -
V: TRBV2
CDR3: CASLYREGANVLTF
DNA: TGTGCCAGTTTATACCGTGAGGGGGCCAACGTCCTGACTTTC

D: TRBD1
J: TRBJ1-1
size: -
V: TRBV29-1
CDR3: CSVAPGTGAGNTEAFF
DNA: TGCAGCGTTGCCCCGGGGACAGGGGCCGGCAACACTGAAGCTTTCTTT

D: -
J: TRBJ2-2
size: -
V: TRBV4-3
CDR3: CASSPRVKSGELFF
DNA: TGCGCCAGCAGCCCCCGCGTGAAGTCCGGGGAGCTGTTTTTT

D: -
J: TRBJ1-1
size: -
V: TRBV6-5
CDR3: CASQGLLAEAFF
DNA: TGTGCCAGCCAGGGACTGTTGGCTGAAGCTTTCTTT

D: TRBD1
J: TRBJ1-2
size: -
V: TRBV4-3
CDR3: CASSQAGDRGIYGYTF
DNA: TGCGCCAGCAGCCAAGCCGGGGACAGGGGAATTTACGGCTACACCTTC

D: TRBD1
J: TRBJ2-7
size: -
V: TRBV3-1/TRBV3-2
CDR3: CASSPWTGPSYEQYF
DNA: TGTGCCAGCAGCCCTTGGACAGGCCCGTCCTACGAGCAGTACTTC

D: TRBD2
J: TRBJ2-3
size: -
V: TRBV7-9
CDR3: CASSSSSGSTDTQYF
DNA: TGTGCCAGCAGCTCGTCTAGCGGAAGCACAGATACGCAGTATTTT

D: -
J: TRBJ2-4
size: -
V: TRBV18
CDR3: CASQDRNLAKNIQYF
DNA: TGTGCCAGCCAAGACAGGAATTTAGCCAAAAACATTCAGTACTTC

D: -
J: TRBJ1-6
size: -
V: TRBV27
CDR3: CASSPWTVPRAPLHF
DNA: TGTGCCAGCAGTCCTTGGACAGTTCCTAGGGCACCCCTCCACTTT

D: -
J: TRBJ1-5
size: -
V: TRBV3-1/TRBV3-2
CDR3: CASSQGRGGNQPQHF
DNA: TGTGCCAGCAGCCAAGGGCGAGGAGGCAATCAGCCCCAGCATTTT

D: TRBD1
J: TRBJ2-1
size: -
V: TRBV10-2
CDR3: CASSEWVGQGADNEQFF
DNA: TGCGCCAGCAGTGAATGGGTAGGACAGGGGGCAGACAATGAGCAGTTCTTC

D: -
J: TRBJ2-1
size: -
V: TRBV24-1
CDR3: CATVGTGSVLAGAPSYNEQFF
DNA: TGTGCCACCGTGGGGACAGGGTCGGTCCTAGCGGGGGCCCCTTCCTACAATGAGCAGTTCTTC

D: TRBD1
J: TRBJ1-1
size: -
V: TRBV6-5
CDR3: CASSYDRGPGTEAFF
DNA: TGTGCCAGCAGTTACGACAGGGGGCCGGGCACTGAAGCTTTCTTT

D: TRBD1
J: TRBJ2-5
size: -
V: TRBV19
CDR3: CASSIPTGGVQETQYF
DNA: TGTGCCAGTAGTATCCCGACAGGGGGGGTCCAAGAGACCCAGTACTTC

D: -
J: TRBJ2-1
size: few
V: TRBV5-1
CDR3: CASSSLVVGGNEQFF
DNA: TGCGCCAGCAGCAGCTTAGTTGTCGGGGGCAATGAGCAGTTCTTC

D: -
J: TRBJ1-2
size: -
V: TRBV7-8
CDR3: CASSPGANYGYTF
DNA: TGTGCCAGCAGCCCAGGGGCGAACTATGGCTACACCTTC

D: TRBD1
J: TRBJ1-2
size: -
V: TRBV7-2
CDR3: CASSLRTGGLIGYTF
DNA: TGTGCCAGCAGCTTAAGGACAGGGGGCTTAATAGGCTACACCTTC

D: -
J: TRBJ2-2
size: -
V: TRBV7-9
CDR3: CASSPPDRHDGELFF
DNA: TGTGCCAGCAGTCCACCGGACAGACATGACGGGGAGCTGTTTTTT

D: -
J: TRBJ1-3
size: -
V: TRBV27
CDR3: CASSQTWTTSSGNTIYF
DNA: TGTGCCAGCAGTCAGACCTGGACAACTTCCTCTGGAAACACCATATATTTT

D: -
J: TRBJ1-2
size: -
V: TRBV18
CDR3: CASSPDRNYGYTF
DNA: TGTGCCAGCTCACCCGACAGGAACTATGGCTACACCTTC

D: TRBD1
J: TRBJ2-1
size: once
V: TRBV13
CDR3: CASSLQQGDEQFF
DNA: TGTGCCAGCAGCTTACAACAGGGGGATGAGCAGTTCTTC